This T cell receptor (beta chain) comes out of a study of identical twins. A single record per CDR3 protein comes from TCRdb applying MiXCR to the 5' RACE reads. The table records about 240,000 distinct CDR3 sequences, approximately 10% of them present only once. The study, taken as a whole, reports: Shared out-of-frame alpha sequences (those common to twins) showed excess low generation probability. Cord blood beta clonotypes present at high abundance carried fewer insertions; no such pattern appeared in memory repertoires. Invariant T cells like MAIT and iNKT could partly confound the zero-insertion analyses.

CDR1 is DFQATT, CDR2 SNEGSKA, per germline (reference sequence). The CDR3 sequence is 14 residues long. Trimming pared 6 bases from V and 5 bases from J, leaving 19 bases between. About this clonotype: Its antigen is unidentified.

Sample: memory T cells sorted from blood. This receptor was taken from a man aged 50 to 59 in good health. V usage is TRBV20-1 and J usage is TRBJ2-5; D remains unclear. CDR3 sequence: CSALPNGVSETQYF. The CDR3 DNA sequence: TGCAGTGCCCTACCTAATGGGGTCTCCGAGACCCAGTACTTC.